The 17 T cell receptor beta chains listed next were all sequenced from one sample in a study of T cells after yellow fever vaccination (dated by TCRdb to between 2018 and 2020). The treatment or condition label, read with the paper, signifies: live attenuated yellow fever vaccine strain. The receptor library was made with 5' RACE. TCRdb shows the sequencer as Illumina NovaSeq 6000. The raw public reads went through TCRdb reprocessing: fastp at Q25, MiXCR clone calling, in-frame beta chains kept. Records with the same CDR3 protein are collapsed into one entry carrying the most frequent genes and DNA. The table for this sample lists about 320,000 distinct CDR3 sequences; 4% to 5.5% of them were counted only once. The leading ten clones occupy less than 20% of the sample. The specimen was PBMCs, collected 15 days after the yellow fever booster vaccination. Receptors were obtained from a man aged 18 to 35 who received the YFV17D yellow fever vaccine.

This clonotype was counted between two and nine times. The CDR3 sequence is CASSRGQGAQYF. CDR3 in DNA: TGTGCCAGCAGTCGCGGACAGGGTGCCCAGTACTTC. The V call is TRBV12-3 or TRBV12-4, the J call TRBJ2-5, with 8 bases lining up with TRBD1. The CDR3 is made up of 12 amino acids. V dropped 5 bases and J dropped 9; count of bases not matched to a gene: 5.

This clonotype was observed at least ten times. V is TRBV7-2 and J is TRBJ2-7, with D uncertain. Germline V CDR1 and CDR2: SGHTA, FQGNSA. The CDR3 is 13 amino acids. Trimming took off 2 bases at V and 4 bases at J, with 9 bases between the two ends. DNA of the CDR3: TGTGCCAGCAGCTTATACGGCAGTTACGAGCAGTACGTC. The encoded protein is CASSLYGSYEQYV.

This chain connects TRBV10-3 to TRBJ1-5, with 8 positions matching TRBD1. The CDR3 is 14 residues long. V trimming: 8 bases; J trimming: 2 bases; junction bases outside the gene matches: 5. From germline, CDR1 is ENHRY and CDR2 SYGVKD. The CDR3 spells CAIGQGGGNQPQHF. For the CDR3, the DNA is TGTGCCATCGGACAGGGCGGTGGCAATCAGCCCCAGCATTTT.

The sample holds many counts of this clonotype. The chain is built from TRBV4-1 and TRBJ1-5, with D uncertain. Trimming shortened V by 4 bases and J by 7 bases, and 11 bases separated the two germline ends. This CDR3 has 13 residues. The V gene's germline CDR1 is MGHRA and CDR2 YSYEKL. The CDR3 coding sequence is TGCGCCAGCAGCCGCATGGGAGAACAGCCCCAGCATTTT. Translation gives CASSRMGEQPQHF.

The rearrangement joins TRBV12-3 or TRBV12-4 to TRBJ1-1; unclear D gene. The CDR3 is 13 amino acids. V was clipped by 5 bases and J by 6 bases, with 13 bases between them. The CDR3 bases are TGTGCCAGCAGTCCTTTGGGTAGGTCTGAAGCTTTCTTT. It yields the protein CASSPLGRSEAFF.

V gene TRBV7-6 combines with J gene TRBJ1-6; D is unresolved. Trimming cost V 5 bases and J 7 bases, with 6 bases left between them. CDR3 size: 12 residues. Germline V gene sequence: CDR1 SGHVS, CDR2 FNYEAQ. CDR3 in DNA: TGTGCCAGCAGCGGTGAGAATTCACCCCTCCACTTT. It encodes CASSGENSPLHF. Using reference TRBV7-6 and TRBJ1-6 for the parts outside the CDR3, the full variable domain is GAGVSQSPRYKVTKRGQDVALRCDPISGHVSLYWYRQALGQGPEFLTYFNYEAQQDKSGLPNDRFSAERPEGSISTLTIQRTEQRDSAMYRCASSGENSPLHFGNGTRLTVT.

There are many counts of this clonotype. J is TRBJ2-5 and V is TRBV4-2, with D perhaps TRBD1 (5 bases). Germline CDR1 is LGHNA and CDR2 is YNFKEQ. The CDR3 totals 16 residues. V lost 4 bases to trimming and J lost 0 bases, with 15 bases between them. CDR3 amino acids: CASSPRTGTHQETQYF. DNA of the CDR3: TGTGCCAGCAGCCCGCGAACAGGAACCCACCAAGAGACCCAGTACTTC.

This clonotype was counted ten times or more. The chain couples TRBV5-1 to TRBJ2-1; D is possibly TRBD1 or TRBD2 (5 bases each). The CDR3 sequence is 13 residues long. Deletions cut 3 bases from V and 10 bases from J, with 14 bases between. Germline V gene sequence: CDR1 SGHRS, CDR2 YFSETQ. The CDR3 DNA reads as TGCGCCAGCAGCTCTACCGGGACCCGGGAGCAGTTCTTC. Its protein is CASSSTGTREQFF.

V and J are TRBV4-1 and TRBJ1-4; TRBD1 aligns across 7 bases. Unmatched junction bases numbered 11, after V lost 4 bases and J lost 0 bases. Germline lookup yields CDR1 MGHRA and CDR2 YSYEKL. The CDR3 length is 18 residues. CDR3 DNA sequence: TGCGCCAGCAGCCTTCGGGACAGCCGTCTTGCAACTAATGAAAAACTGTTTTTT. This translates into CASSLRDSRLATNEKLFF.

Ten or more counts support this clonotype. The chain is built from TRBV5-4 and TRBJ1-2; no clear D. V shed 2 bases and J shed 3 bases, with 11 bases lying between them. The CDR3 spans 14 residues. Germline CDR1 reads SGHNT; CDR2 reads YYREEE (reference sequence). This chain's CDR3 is CASSFRTPDYGYTF. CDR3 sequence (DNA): TGTGCCAGCAGCTTCAGGACGCCGGACTATGGCTACACCTTC.

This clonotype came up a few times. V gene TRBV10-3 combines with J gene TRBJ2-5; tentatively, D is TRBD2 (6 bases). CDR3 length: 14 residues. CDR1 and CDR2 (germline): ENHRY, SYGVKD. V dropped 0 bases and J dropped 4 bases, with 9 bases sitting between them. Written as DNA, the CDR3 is TGTGCCATCAGTGAGTCGCGGGGAGGAGAGACCCAGTACTTC. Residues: CAISESRGGETQYF.

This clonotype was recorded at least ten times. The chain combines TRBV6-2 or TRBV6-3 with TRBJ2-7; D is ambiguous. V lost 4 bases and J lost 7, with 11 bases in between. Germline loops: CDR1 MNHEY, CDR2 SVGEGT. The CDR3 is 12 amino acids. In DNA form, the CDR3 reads TGTGCCAGCAGTTCGGAGTCCAGGGAGCAGTACTTC. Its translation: CASSSESREQYF.

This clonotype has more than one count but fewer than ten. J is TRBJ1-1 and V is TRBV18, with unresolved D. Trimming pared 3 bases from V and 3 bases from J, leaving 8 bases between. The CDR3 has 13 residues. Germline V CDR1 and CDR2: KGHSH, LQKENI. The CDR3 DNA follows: TGTGCCAGCTCACCCCCGGCAGACACTGAAGCTTTCTTT. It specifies CASSPPADTEAFF.

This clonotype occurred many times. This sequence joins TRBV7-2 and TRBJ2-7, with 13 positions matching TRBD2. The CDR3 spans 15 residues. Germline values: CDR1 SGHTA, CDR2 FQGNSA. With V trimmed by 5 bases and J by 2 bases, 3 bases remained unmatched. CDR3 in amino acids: CASSLLAGGTYEQYV. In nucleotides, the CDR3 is TGTGCCAGCAGCCTACTAGCGGGGGGGACCTACGAGCAGTACGTC.

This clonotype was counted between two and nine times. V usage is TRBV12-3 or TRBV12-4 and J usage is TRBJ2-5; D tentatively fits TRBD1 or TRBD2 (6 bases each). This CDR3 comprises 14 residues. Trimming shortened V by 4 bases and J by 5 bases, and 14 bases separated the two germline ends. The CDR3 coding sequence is TGTGCCAGCAGTTCTAACGGGGGCTGGGAGACCCAGTACTTC. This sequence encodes CASSSNGGWETQYF.

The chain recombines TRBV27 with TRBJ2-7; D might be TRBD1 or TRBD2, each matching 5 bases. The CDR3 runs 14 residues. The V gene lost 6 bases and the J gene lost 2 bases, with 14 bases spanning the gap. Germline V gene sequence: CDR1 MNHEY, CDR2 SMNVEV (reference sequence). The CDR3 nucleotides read TGTGCCAGCAGGACCGAGGGGATCCCCTACGAGCAGTACGTC. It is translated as CASRTEGIPYEQYV.

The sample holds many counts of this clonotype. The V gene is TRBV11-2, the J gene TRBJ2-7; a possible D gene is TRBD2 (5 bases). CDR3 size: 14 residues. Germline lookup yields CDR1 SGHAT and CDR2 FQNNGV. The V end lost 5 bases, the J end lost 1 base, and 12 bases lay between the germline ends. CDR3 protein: CASSTLLVSYEQYV. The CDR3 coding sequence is TGTGCCAGCAGCACCCTACTAGTTTCCTACGAGCAGTACGTC.